These 32 T cell receptor beta chains share one sample of origin, sequenced in a study of OX40 agonist ivuxolimab in advanced cancers. Sequencing was performed with immunoSEQ multiplex PCR; in TCRdb, only in-frame clones are kept and a portion is missing. The sample comprises under 20,000 clones, approximately 83% of which are singletons, and 20% to 25% rests with the top ten. The material sequenced was CD4+ or CD8+ T cells sorted from blood, taken in a trial of the OX40 agonist ivuxolimab. Receptors were obtained from an adult with an advanced solid tumor such as melanoma, head and neck, liver or kidney cancer.

This clone was counted between two and nine times. The V call is TRBV28, the J call TRBJ2-5, with D possibly being TRBD2 (5 bases). This CDR3 spans 13 amino acids. V was cut by 3 bases and J by 5 bases, with 10 bases left in between. The germline V gene has CDR1 MDHEN and CDR2 SYDVKM. CDR3 residues: CASSFESGETQYF. DNA of the CDR3: TGTGCCAGCAGTTTCGAGTCGGGGGAGACCCAGTACTTC. The whole variable domain, filled in from reference TRBV28 and TRBJ2-5, reads DVKVTQSSRYLVKRTGEKVFLECVQDMDHENMFWYRQDPGLGLRLIYFSYDVKMKEKGDIPEGYSVSREKKERFSLILESASTNQTSMYLCASSFESGETQYFGPGTRLLVL.

V and J are TRBV4-1 and TRBJ2-5; TRBD1 agrees at 10 bases. The DNA end is more similar to TRBJ2-7, so the J call may be wrong. CDR3 size: 15 residues. The germline V gene encodes CDR1 MGHRA and CDR2 YSYEKL. This CDR3 reads CASSQVRQGAYEQYF. The CDR3 coding sequence is TGCGCCAGCAGCCAAGTCAGACAGGGGGCTTACGAGCAGTACTTC.

The chain recombines TRBV2 with TRBJ2-1; the match to TRBD2 covers 8 bases. The CDR3 is 16 residues long. V shed 5 bases and J 1 base; nucleotides not matched to a gene: 7. Germline V CDR1 and CDR2: SNHLY, FYNNEI. CDR3 in amino acids: CASSRSGTSSYNEQFF. Written as DNA, the CDR3 is TGTGCCAGCAGTCGCTCCGGGACTAGTTCCTACAATGAGCAGTTCTTC.

V usage is TRBV9 and J usage is TRBJ2-2, with 11 bases fitting TRBD1. The germline gives CDR1 SGDLS, CDR2 YYNGEE. Trimming at V came to 1 base and at J to 6 bases, leaving 8 bases not matched to a gene. This CDR3 contains 17 residues. The CDR3 region is CASSVSRDRGTSGELFF. The CDR3 nucleotides read TGTGCCAGCAGCGTATCCCGGGACAGGGGGACGTCCGGGGAGCTGTTTTTT.

J is TRBJ2-5 and V is TRBV7-2; D is perhaps TRBD2 (5 bases). Germline CDR1 is SGHTA and CDR2 is FQGNSA. V was pared by 2 bases and J by 0 bases, with 7 bases between. The CDR3 has 14 amino acids. This CDR3 reads CASSLREYQETQYF. The CDR3 DNA follows: TGTGCCAGCAGCTTAAGGGAGTACCAAGAGACCCAGTACTTC.

In its sample, this clone was seen once. The CDR3 reads CASSPRVDSSYEQYF. The CDR3 DNA reads TGCGCCAGCAGCCCCAGGGTGGACAGCTCCTACGAGCAGTACTTC. This chain links TRBV5-1 with TRBJ2-7, with D possibly TRBD1 on 6 matching bases. Germline lookup yields CDR1 SGHRS and CDR2 YFSETQ. The CDR3 sequence is 15 residues long. The ends were cut back, 4 bases at V and 0 bases at J, with 14 bases in the middle.

The chain couples TRBV7-9 to TRBJ2-7; TRBD2 might be the D (6 bases). Germline V gene lookup returns CDR1 SEHNR and CDR2 FQNEAQ (reference sequence). The CDR3 extends over 15 amino acids. With 1 base removed from V and 5 bases from J, the gap between germline ends came to 15 bases. DNA of the CDR3: TGTGCCAGCAGCTTAGAAGGGACTTCAAGGGACGAGCAGTACTTC. Protein: CASSLEGTSRDEQYF.

The chain uses TRBV7-2 and TRBJ1-1, with a possible D match to TRBD1 (5 bases). Germline V gene lookup returns CDR1 SGHTA and CDR2 FQGNSA. The CDR3 covers 14 residues. Trimming cost V 1 base and J 3 bases, with 9 bases left between them. Written as DNA, the CDR3 is TGTGCCAGCAGCTTAGGAACAGGTCACACTGAAGCTTTCTTT. Translating it yields CASSLGTGHTEAFF.

This clone has a single count. The chain recombines TRBV14 with TRBJ2-5, with D possibly being TRBD1 or TRBD2 (5 bases each). The CDR3 length is 16 residues. Trimming removed 0 bases from V and 4 bases from J, with 15 bases in between. The V gene's germline CDR1 is SGHDN and CDR2 FVKESK. The CDR3 nucleotides read TGTGCCAGCAGCCAAGAGGACGGGACCGTCCGAGAGACCCAGTACTTC. This gives the protein CASSQEDGTVRETQYF.

The V call is TRBV27, the J call TRBJ2-1; TRBD1 aligns across 9 bases. The germline V gene encodes CDR1 MNHEY and CDR2 SMNVEV (reference sequence). V gave up 0 bases and J gave up 2 bases; unmatched junction bases: 11. The CDR3 spans 19 residues. CDR3 residues: CASSLSSSGQGPAYNEQFF. CDR3 DNA sequence: TGTGCCAGCAGTTTATCATCCAGTGGACAGGGGCCGGCCTACAATGAGCAGTTCTTC.

This chain links TRBV7-9 with TRBJ2-2; unclear D gene. The CDR3 has 12 amino acids. Germline V gene lookup returns CDR1 SEHNR and CDR2 FQNEAQ (reference sequence). V lost 8 bases and J lost 4, with 8 bases in between. CDR3 region: CASSPPTGELFF. CDR3 DNA: TGTGCCAGCTCCCCCCCCACCGGGGAGCTGTTTTTT.

This chain links TRBV2 with TRBJ1-3, with D unresolved. V was clipped by 8 bases and J by 2 bases, with 10 bases between them. The CDR3 totals 13 residues. CDR1 and CDR2 (germline): SNHLY, FYNNEI. The CDR3 region is CASLQEAGNTIYF. The CDR3 DNA reads TGTGCCAGCCTTCAGGAGGCTGGAAACACCATATATTTT.

The chain recombines TRBV14 with TRBJ2-3; the D is unclear. The germline CDR1 and CDR2 sequences are SGHDN and FVKESK. The CDR3 runs 12 residues. Trimming shortened V by 7 bases and J by 4 bases, and 9 bases separated the two germline ends. The CDR3: CASNREADTQYF. CDR3 coding DNA: TGTGCCAGCAACCGAGAGGCAGATACGCAGTATTTT.

The chain is built from TRBV28 and TRBJ2-7, with D unclear. The V gene's germline CDR1 is MDHEN and CDR2 SYDVKM. V gave up 6 bases and J gave up 3 bases, with 21 bases separating them. The CDR3 sequence is 16 residues long. CDR3 region: CASRPPGDGGVYEQYF. The CDR3, as DNA: TGTGCCAGCAGGCCCCCCGGCGACGGCGGCGTCTACGAGCAGTACTTC.

This chain connects TRBV15 to TRBJ2-5, with a tentative D call TRBD2 (6 bases). The CDR3 is 12 residues long. Per the germline V gene, CDR1 is LNHNV and CDR2 is YYDKDF (reference sequence). Deletions cut 6 bases from V and 5 bases from J, with 10 bases between. CDR3 DNA sequence: TGTGCCACCAGGGGCGGGGTCGAGACCCAGTACTTC. Amino acids: CATRGGVETQYF.

As concerns this clone: Other nucleotide sequences in the sample specify the same CDR3. The V gene is TRBV27, the J gene TRBJ2-7, with 8 bases lining up with TRBD1. CDR1 is MNHEY and CDR2 is SMNVEV in the germline V gene (reference sequence). V was clipped by 3 bases and J by 6 bases; unmatched bases: 4. The CDR3 covers 13 residues. CDR3: CASSFGQGGEQYF. In DNA, the CDR3 is TGTGCCAGCAGTTTCGGACAGGGCGGCGAGCAGTACTTC.

This clone appeared once. V is TRBV5-1 and J is TRBJ1-1; D possibly corresponds to TRBD1 (6 bases). The CDR3 is 14 amino acids. Trimming removed 4 bases from V and 2 bases from J, with 12 bases in between. Germline V gene lookup returns CDR1 SGHRS and CDR2 YFSETQ. The CDR3 DNA reads as TGCGCCAGCAGCGCTTACAGGGTAAACACTGAAGCTTTCTTT. Amino acid sequence: CASSAYRVNTEAFF.

The chain carries TRBV14 and TRBJ2-3; TRBD1 aligns across 9 bases. This CDR3 has 17 amino acids. The germline V gene has CDR1 SGHDN and CDR2 FVKESK. V was pared by 1 base and J by 1 base, with 6 bases of the junction left unmatched. The CDR3 region is CASSQGGTGIGTDTQYF. DNA for the CDR3: TGTGCCAGCAGCCAAGGGGGGACAGGGATCGGCACAGATACGCAGTATTTT.

The gene calls are TRBV7-2 and TRBJ1-1; TRBD1 aligns across 7 bases. The CDR3 is 15 residues long. The V gene's germline CDR1 is SGHTA and CDR2 FQGNSA. J lost 0 bases, V lost 2 bases, and 3 bases had no gene match. CDR3 amino acids: CASSLWGQLNTEAFF. Here the CDR3 DNA reads TGTGCCAGCAGCTTATGGGGACAGTTGAACACTGAAGCTTTCTTT.

V and J are TRBV19 and TRBJ2-5; D is perhaps TRBD1 or TRBD2 (6 bases each). CDR3 length equals 14 residues. The germline V gene has CDR1 LNHDA and CDR2 SQIVND (reference sequence). Trimming removed 7 bases from V and 3 bases from J, with 15 bases in between. CDR3 residues: CASIPKRGEETQYF. CDR3 sequence (DNA): TGTGCCAGTATTCCTAAGAGGGGGGAAGAGACCCAGTACTTC.

V gene TRBV15 combines with J gene TRBJ2-2; D unclear. Germline V gene sequence: CDR1 LNHNV, CDR2 YYDKDF (reference sequence). Trimming pared 3 bases from V and 0 bases from J, leaving 11 bases between. This CDR3 region has 16 residues. CDR3 residues: CATSRLGIANTGELFF. In DNA form, the CDR3 reads TGTGCCACCAGCAGGCTGGGAATCGCGAACACCGGGGAGCTGTTTTTT.

The J gene is TRBJ2-5, the V gene TRBV27; TRBD2 matches 15 bases. The CDR3 length is 16 residues. Germline-derived CDR1 and CDR2 are MNHEY and SMNVEV (reference sequence). J was trimmed by 5 bases and V by 5 bases; bases with no gene match: 6. CDR3 region: CASSQGLAGGLETQYF. Here the CDR3 DNA reads TGTGCCAGCAGTCAAGGACTAGCGGGAGGGTTGGAGACCCAGTACTTC.

J is TRBJ2-2 and V is TRBV4-1; D could derive from TRBD1 or TRBD2 (5 bases each). Germline CDR1 reads MGHRA; CDR2 reads YSYEKL. V was shortened by 5 bases and J by 3 bases, with 13 bases between the two germline ends. This CDR3 contains 15 residues. Here the CDR3 DNA reads TGCGCCAGCAGCGAGAGGGGAGATTACACCGGGGAGCTGTTTTTT. This sequence encodes CASSERGDYTGELFF.

The rearrangement links TRBV14 to TRBJ2-1; D not resolved. Germline loops: CDR1 SGHDN, CDR2 FVKESK. This CDR3 region has 14 residues. V lost 4 bases, J lost 6 bases, and 13 bases lay in between. The CDR3 bases are TGTGCCAGCAGCCGGACCCATTTGGGCAATGAGCAGTTCTTC. Its translation: CASSRTHLGNEQFF.

This chain links TRBV7-6 with TRBJ1-1; 11 bases match TRBD1. Germline V gene sequence: CDR1 SGHVS, CDR2 FNYEAQ. The CDR3 is 14 amino acids. Losses at the gene ends were 5 bases for V and 4 bases for J; bases not matched to a gene: 3. The CDR3 spells CASSTGTGGTEAFF. The CDR3 coding sequence is TGTGCCAGCAGCACCGGGACAGGGGGCACTGAAGCTTTCTTT.

The rearrangement joins TRBV9 to TRBJ1-1; 8 bases match TRBD1. Trimming at V came to 2 bases and at J to 6 bases, leaving 6 bases not matched to a gene. Germline V lookup: CDR1 SGDLS, CDR2 YYNGEE. The length of the CDR3 is 14 residues. DNA for the CDR3: TGTGCCAGCAGCGTTAACAGGGGGATATCTGAAGCTTTCTTT. Its protein is CASSVNRGISEAFF.

V and J are TRBV7-9 and TRBJ2-7, with 7 nucleotides matching TRBD1. The CDR3 spans 15 residues. Germline trimming cut 4 bases from V and 2 bases from J; bases unmatched to any gene: 8. The germline V gene encodes CDR1 SEHNR and CDR2 FQNEAQ (reference sequence). The CDR3 region is CASSSRDRETYEQYF. The CDR3 nucleotides are TGTGCCAGCAGCTCCCGAGACAGGGAGACCTACGAGCAGTACTTC.

The chain recombines TRBV19 with TRBJ1-5; D is undetermined. Germline V CDR1 and CDR2: LNHDA, SQIVND (reference sequence). CDR3 length equals 15 residues. With 5 bases removed from V and 3 bases from J, the gap between germline ends came to 14 bases. The CDR3 is CASSSGSANNQPQHF. In DNA, the CDR3 is TGTGCCAGTAGTTCCGGGTCAGCAAACAATCAGCCCCAGCATTTT.

Points on this clone: Other nucleotide sequences from this sample produce the same CDR3. CDR3 sequence reads: CASSQEPGSTGELFF. In DNA, the CDR3 is TGCGCCAGCAGCCAAGAACCGGGAAGCACTGGGGAGCTGTTTTTT. The chain employs TRBV4-1 and TRBJ2-2; a possible D gene is TRBD2 (5 bases). CDR1 is MGHRA, CDR2 YSYEKL, per germline. V lost 0 bases to trimming and J lost 8 bases, with 13 bases between them. The CDR3 has 15 amino acids.

This clone was found a few times. The gene calls are TRBV6-1 and TRBJ2-7; D might be TRBD2 (6 bases). This CDR3 is built from 16 residues. Germline V lookup: CDR1 MNHNS, CDR2 SASEGT. V dropped 2 bases and J dropped 3 bases, with 17 bases sitting between them. CDR3 residues: CASSESPGDGRYEQYF. CDR3 DNA sequence: TGTGCCAGCAGTGAAAGTCCGGGGGACGGCCGCTACGAGCAGTACTTC.

The chain is built from TRBV19 and TRBJ2-1; 7 bases align to TRBD1. Trimming removed 3 bases from V and 3 bases from J; junction bases left unmatched: 11. Germline values: CDR1 LNHDA, CDR2 SQIVND (reference sequence). The CDR3 has 17 amino acids. The CDR3 loop reads CASSIFEGATSYNEQFF. In DNA, the CDR3 is TGTGCCAGTAGTATCTTTGAGGGGGCAACGAGCTACAATGAGCAGTTCTTC.

The rearrangement uses TRBV6-5 and TRBJ2-7; 9 bases agree with TRBD2. CDR1 is MNHEY, CDR2 SVGAGI, per germline. V was pared by 2 bases and J by 6 bases, with 8 bases of the junction left unmatched. The CDR3 covers 15 residues. CDR3 sequence reads: CASSYVASGISEQYF. As DNA, the CDR3 is TGTGCCAGCAGTTACGTAGCTAGCGGGATTTCCGAGCAGTACTTC.